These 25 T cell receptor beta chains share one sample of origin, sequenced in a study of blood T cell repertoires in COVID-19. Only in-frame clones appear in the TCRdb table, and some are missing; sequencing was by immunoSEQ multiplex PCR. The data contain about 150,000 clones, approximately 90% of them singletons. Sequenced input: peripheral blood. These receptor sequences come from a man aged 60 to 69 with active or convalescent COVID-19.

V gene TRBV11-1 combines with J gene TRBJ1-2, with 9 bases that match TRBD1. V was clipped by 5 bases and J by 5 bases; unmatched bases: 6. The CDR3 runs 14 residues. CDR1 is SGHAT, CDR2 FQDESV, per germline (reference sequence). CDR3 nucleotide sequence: TGTGCCAGCAGCCCGAGGACAGGGGTGTATGGCTACACCTTC. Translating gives CASSPRTGVYGYTF.

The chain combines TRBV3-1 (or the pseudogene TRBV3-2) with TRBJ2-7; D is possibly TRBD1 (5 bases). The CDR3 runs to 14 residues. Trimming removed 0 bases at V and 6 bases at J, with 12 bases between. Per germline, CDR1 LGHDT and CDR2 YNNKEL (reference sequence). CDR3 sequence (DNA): TGTGCCAGCAGCCAAGATAACAGGCTGCGCGAGCAGTACTTC. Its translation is CASSQDNRLREQYF.

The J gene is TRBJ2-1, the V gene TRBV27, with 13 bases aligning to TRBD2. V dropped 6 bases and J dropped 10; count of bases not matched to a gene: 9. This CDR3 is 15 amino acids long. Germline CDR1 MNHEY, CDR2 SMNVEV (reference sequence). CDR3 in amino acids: CASSFTSGRVWEQFF. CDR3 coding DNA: TGTGCCAGCAGCTTCACTAGCGGGAGGGTCTGGGAGCAGTTCTTC.

CDR3 sequence: CASRTKGLQSGMNTEAFF. The CDR3 DNA is TGTGCCAGTCGGACTAAAGGCCTGCAGTCAGGGATGAACACTGAAGCTTTCTTT. This chain joins TRBV28 and TRBJ1-1; the D gene is possibly TRBD1 (5 bases). Trimming removed 9 bases from V and 0 bases from J, with 26 bases in between. The CDR3 loop spans 18 amino acids. In germline, CDR1 is MDHEN, CDR2 SYDVKM.

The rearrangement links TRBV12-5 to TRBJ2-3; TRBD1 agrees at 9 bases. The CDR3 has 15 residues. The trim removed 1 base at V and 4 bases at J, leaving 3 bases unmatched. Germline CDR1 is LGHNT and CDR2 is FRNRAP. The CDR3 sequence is CASGLDRQGADTQYF. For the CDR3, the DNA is TGTGCTAGTGGTTTGGACAGACAGGGGGCAGATACGCAGTATTTT.

CDR3 sequence: CAWSVPGLISETQYF. The CDR3, as DNA: TGTGCCTGGAGTGTACCGGGACTAATATCGGAGACCCAGTACTTC. This rearrangement joins TRBV30 to TRBJ2-5, with 7 bases aligning to TRBD2. CDR3 length: 15 amino acids. With V trimmed by 0 bases and J by 5 bases, 9 bases remained unmatched. Germline V lookup: CDR1 GTSNPN, CDR2 SVGIG (reference sequence).

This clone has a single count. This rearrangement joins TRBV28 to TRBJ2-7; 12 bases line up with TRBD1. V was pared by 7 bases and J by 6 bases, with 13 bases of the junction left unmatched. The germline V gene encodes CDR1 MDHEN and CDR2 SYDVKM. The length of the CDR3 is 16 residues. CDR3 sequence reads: CASIPPEGQGASEQYF. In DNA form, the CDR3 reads TGTGCCAGCATCCCGCCAGAGGGACAGGGGGCCTCCGAGCAGTACTTC.

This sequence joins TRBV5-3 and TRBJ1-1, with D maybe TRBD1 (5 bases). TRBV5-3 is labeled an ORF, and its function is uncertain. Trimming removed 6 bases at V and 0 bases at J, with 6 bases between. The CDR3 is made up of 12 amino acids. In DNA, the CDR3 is TGTGCCAGAACAGGGATGAACACTGAAGCTTTCTTT. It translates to CARTGMNTEAFF.

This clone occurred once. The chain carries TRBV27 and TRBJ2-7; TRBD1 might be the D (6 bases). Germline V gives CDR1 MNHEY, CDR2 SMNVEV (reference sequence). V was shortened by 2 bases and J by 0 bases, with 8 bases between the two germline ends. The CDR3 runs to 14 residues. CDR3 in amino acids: CASSLVDSSYEQYF. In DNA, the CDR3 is TGTGCCAGCAGTTTAGTGGACAGCTCCTACGAGCAGTACTTC.

CDR3 sequence: CASSLNGQGADEQYF. The CDR3 DNA follows: TGTGCCAGCAGCCTAAATGGACAGGGGGCGGACGAGCAGTACTTC. V gene TRBV6-6 combines with J gene TRBJ2-7; 11 bases agree with TRBD1. This CDR3 contains 15 residues. Germline V gene sequence: CDR1 MNHNY, CDR2 SVGAGI (reference sequence). The junction had 9 bases not matched to a gene; V was cut back by 6 bases and J by 5 bases.

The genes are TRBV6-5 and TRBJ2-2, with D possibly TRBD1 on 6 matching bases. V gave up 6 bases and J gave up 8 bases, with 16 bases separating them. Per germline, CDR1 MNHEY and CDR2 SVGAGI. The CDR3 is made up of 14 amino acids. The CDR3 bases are TGTGCCAGCAGACACGGAGCTCAGGGGGGGGAGCTGTTTTTT. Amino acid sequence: CASRHGAQGGELFF.

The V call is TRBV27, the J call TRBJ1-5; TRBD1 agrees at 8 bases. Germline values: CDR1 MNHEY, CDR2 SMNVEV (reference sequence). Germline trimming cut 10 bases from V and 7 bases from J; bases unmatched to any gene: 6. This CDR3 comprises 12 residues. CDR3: CATRTGRQPQHF. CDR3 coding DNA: TGTGCCACCAGGACAGGGAGGCAGCCCCAGCATTTT.

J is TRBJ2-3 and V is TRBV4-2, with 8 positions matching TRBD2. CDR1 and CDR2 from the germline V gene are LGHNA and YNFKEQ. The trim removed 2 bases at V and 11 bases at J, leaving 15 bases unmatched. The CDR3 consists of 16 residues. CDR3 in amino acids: CASSQPGRGGEKGQYF. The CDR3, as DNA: TGTGCCAGCAGCCAACCCGGACGGGGGGGCGAAAAGGGGCAGTATTTT.

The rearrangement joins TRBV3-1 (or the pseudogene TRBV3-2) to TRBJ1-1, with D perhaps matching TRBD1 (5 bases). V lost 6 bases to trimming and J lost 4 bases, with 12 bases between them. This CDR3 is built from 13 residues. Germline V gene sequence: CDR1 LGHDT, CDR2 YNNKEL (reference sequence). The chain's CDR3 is CASRLRGATEAFF. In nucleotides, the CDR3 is TGTGCCAGCAGACTCCGTGGGGCCACTGAAGCTTTCTTT.

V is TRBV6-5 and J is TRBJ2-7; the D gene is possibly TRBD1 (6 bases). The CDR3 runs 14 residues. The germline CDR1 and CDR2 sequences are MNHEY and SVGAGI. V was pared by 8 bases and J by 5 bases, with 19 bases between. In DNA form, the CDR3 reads TGTGCCAGCGGAAACCACAGGGTGGTCAACGAGCAGTACTTC. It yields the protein CASGNHRVVNEQYF.

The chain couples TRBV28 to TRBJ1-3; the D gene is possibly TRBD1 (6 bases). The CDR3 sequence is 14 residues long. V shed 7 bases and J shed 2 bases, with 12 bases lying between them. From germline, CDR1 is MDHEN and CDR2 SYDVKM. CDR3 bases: TGTGCCAGCAACATGGGGGGGCCTGGAAACACCATATATTTT. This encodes CASNMGGPGNTIYF.

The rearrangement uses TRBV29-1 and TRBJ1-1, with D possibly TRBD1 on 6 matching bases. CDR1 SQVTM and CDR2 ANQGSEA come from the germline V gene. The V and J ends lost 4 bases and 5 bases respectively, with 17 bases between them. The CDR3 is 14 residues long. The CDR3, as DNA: TGCAGCGTTGTCGGGGGGCGCGGTAGTACTGAAGCTTTCTTT. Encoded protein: CSVVGGRGSTEAFF.

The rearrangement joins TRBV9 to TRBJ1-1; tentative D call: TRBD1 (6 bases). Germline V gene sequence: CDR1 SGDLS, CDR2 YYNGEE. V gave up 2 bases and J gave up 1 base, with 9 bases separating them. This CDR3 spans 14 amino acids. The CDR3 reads CASSVLDRNTEAFF. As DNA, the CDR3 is TGTGCCAGCAGCGTGCTGGACAGGAACACTGAAGCTTTCTTT.

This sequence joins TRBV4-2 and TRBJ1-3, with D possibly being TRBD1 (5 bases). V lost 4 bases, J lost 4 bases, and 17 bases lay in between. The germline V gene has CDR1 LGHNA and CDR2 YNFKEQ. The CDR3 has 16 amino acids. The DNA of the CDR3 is TGTGCCAGCAGCCGAAATAGGGGCGCCGAAGGAAACACCATATATTTT. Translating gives CASSRNRGAEGNTIYF.

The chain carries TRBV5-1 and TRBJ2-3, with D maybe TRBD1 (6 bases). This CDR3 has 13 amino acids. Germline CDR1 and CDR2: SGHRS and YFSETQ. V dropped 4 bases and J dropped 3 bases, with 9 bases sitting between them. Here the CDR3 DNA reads TGCGCCAGCAGCGAAGGACAGACAGATACGCAGTATTTT. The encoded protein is CASSEGQTDTQYF.

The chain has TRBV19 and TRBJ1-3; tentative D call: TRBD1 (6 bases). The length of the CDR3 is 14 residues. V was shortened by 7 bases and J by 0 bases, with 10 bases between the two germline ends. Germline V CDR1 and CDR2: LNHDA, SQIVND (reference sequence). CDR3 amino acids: CASTTGLSGNTIYF. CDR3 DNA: TGTGCCAGTACCACAGGGCTCTCTGGAAACACCATATATTTT.

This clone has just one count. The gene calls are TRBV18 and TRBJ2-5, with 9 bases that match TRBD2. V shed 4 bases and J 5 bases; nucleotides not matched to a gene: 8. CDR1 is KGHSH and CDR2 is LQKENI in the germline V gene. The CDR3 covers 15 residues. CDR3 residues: CASSLMGLAGETQYF. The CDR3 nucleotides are TGTGCCAGCTCACTAATGGGACTAGCAGGGGAGACCCAGTACTTC.

CDR3 sequence reads: CATSDFALGEHEQFF. CDR3 bases: TGTGCCACCAGTGATTTTGCCCTGGGAGAGCATGAGCAGTTCTTC. V is TRBV24-1 and J is TRBJ2-1; TRBD2 might be the D (5 bases). The germline V gene has CDR1 KGHDR and CDR2 SFDVKD. Trimming took 1 base from V and 8 from J, leaving 14 bases between them. This CDR3 region has 15 residues.

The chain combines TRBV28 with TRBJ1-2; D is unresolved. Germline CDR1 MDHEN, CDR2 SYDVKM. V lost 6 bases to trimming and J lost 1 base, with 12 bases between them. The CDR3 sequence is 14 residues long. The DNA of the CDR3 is TGTGCCAGCAGGCCCGCCAAGCGTAACTATGGCTACACCTTC. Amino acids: CASRPAKRNYGYTF.

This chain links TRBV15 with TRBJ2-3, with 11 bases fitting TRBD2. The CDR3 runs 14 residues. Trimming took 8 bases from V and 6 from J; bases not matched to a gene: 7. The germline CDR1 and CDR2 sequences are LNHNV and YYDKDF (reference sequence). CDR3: CATEGLAEKDTQYF. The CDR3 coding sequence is TGTGCCACCGAGGGACTAGCGGAAAAGGATACGCAGTATTTT.